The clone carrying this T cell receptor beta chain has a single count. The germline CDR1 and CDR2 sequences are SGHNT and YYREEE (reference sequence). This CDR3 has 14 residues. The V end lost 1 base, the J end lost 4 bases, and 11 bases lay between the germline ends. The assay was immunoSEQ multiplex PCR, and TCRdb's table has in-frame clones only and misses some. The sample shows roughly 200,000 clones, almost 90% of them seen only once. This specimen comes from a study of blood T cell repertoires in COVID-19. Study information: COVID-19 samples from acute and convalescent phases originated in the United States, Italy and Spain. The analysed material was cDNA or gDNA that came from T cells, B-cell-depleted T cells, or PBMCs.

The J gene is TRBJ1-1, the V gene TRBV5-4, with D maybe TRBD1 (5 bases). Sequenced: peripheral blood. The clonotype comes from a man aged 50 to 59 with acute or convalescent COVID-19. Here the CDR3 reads CASSLWGVSTEAFF. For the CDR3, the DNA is TGTGCCAGCAGCTTGTGGGGCGTGAGCACTGAAGCTTTCTTT.